The source of this T cell receptor beta chain is a study of vaccination effects on CD4 cells after COVID-19. The CDR3 extends over 13 amino acids. The trim removed 4 bases at V and 5 bases at J, leaving 4 bases unmatched. The germline V gene encodes CDR1 LGHDT and CDR2 YNNKEL (reference sequence). Assay used: immunoSEQ multiplex PCR; TCRdb lists only in-frame clones, some missing. The sample includes approximately 24,000 clones, roughly three quarters of them seen just once. Prior to sequencing, the ViraFEST assay stimulated PBMC with viral peptide pools, which expanded the antigen-specific CD4+ T cells. Researchers isolated CD4+ T cells once around 11 days of culture had elapsed. PCR confirmed that the person was infected with SARS-CoV-2 between March and December 2020. It was with around 9.9 IU/ml IL-2 and approximately 10 ug/ml peptides that more than 1.5 million PBMC per well were cultured. This clone was detected only once. The antigen is undetermined.

The sequence was collected from a human donor who had a prior SARS-CoV-2 infection. The sequencing used CD4+ T cells from PBMCs cultured with SARS-CoV-2 spike peptides, collected before COVID-19 vaccination. The chain has TRBV3-1 (or the pseudogene TRBV3-2) and TRBJ2-7, with 8 positions matching TRBD2. The CDR3 sequence: CASSRSGGNEQYF. CDR3 DNA: TGTGCCAGCAGCCGGAGCGGGGGCAACGAGCAGTACTTC.